Below are 24 T cell receptor beta chains sequenced from a single sample in a study of T cells in Graves' hyperthyroidism and ophthalmopathy. TCR beta CDR3 regions were amplified from RNA. The HTBI primer set was used in a first-round RT-PCR of the TCR CDR3. TCRdb used MiXCR to reprocess the multiplex PCR reads, holding one entry per CDR3 protein. The table has about 540,000 distinct CDR3 sequences, more than 45% seen once. Sequences were obtained from peripheral blood or thyroid tissue (not recorded which). The receptors were gathered from a woman between 18 and 29 years old with Graves' hyperthyroidism.

The rearrangement uses TRBV5-1 and TRBJ2-3; weak D call: TRBD1 (5 bases). The V and J ends lost 4 bases and 2 bases respectively, with 14 bases between them. Germline V CDR1 and CDR2: SGHRS, YFSETQ. The CDR3 length is 15 residues. The CDR3 region is CASSRTGAITDTQYF. CDR3 nucleotides: TGCGCCAGCAGCCGTACAGGTGCCATCACAGATACGCAGTATTTT.

J is TRBJ1-1 and V is TRBV2; D possibly corresponds to TRBD1 (5 bases). Germline V gene data show CDR1 as SNHLY and CDR2 as FYNNEI. V was pared by 6 bases and J by 5 bases, with 13 bases between. The CDR3 runs to 13 residues. Here the CDR3 reads CASSLYGTTEAFF. CDR3 coding DNA: TGTGCCAGCAGCTTGTACGGGACGACTGAAGCTTTCTTT. The entire variable domain, with the rest obtained from reference TRBV2 and TRBJ1-1, is as follows: EPEVTQTPSHQVTQMGQEVILRCVPISNHLYFYWYRQILGQKVEFLVSFYNNEISEKSEIFDDQFSVERPDGSNFTLKIRSTKLEDSAMYFCASSLYGTTEAFFGQGTRLTVV.

The table lists this clonotype with many counts. The chain employs TRBV6-6 and TRBJ1-5; tentatively, D is TRBD1 (5 bases). Germline V lookup: CDR1 MNHNY, CDR2 SVGAGI (reference sequence). The CDR3 consists of 14 residues. V was pared by 5 bases and J by 1 base, with 9 bases between. The CDR3 nucleotides read TGTGCCAGCAGTAGAAAGGGGAGCAATCAGCCCCAGCATTTT. Its translation: CASSRKGSNQPQHF.

V usage is TRBV10-3 and J usage is TRBJ2-7; 10 bases fit TRBD1. The ends lost 2 bases at V and 7 bases at J; junction bases unmatched: 8. The CDR3 spans 15 residues. Germline V gene sequence: CDR1 ENHRY, CDR2 SYGVKD. CDR3 amino acids: CAISEGGTGVKEQYF. Written as DNA, the CDR3 is TGTGCCATCAGTGAGGGTGGGACAGGGGTAAAGGAGCAGTACTTC.

This clonotype was counted ten times or more. The chain is built from TRBV9 and TRBJ2-7; D not resolved. The V gene's germline CDR1 is SGDLS and CDR2 YYNGEE. Trimming stripped 1 base from V and 3 bases from J, with 14 bases between. The CDR3 runs to 15 residues. CDR3 amino acids: CASSVSRDFYYEQYF. CDR3 in DNA: TGTGCCAGCAGCGTAAGCCGAGACTTCTACTACGAGCAGTACTTC.

The V call is TRBV20-1, the J call TRBJ2-7; TRBD1 is a possible D gene (6 bases). This CDR3 has 13 amino acids. The V end was cut by 5 bases, the J end by 4 bases, with 15 bases between. The germline CDR1 and CDR2 sequences are DFQATT and SNEGSKA (reference sequence). CDR3 nucleotide sequence: TGCAGTGCTGGGGGCGTCATCTCGTACGAGCAGTACTTC. Translated: CSAGGVISYEQYF.

V and J are TRBV2 and TRBJ2-2; tentatively, D is TRBD1 (5 bases). The germline V and J ends were trimmed by 0 bases and 1 base, with 9 bases remaining between them. The CDR3 runs to 16 residues. CDR1 and CDR2 from the germline V gene are SNHLY and FYNNEI. As DNA, the CDR3 is TGTGCCAGCAGTGAAGCGTTCAGGGTGAACACCGGGGAGCTGTTTTTT. Translation gives CASSEAFRVNTGELFF.

Remarks on this clonotype: A much larger clone lies one base from this, so it may be a read error. This CDR3 fails to terminate in the conserved phenylalanine or tryptophan, so it likely reflects a read error. The rearrangement links TRBV27 to TRBJ1-2, with D possibly matching TRBD1 (5 bases). Trimming pared 6 bases from V and 7 bases from J, leaving 12 bases between. The CDR3 covers 12 residues. Germline lookup yields CDR1 MNHEY and CDR2 SMNVEV (reference sequence). CDR3 sequence reads: CASSTGFGGYTL. CDR3 DNA sequence: TGTGCCAGCAGCACAGGTTTTGGTGGCTACACCCTC.

This clonotype was detected a few times. The rearrangement uses TRBV6-5 and TRBJ1-2; 10 bases agree with TRBD1. Germline lookup yields CDR1 MNHEY and CDR2 SVGAGI. The length of the CDR3 is 18 residues. The trim removed 6 bases at V and 5 bases at J, leaving 18 bases unmatched. CDR3 DNA: TGTGCCAGCAGAGCACCCGGGACAGGGGCCTTCTTGGAGTATGGCTACACCTTC. Translated, it gives CASRAPGTGAFLEYGYTF.

The J gene is TRBJ2-7, the V gene TRBV7-9, with 7 bases identical to TRBD1. The J call may be faulty, since TRBJ2-1 better matches the DNA end. The CDR3 spans 15 residues. The V gene's germline CDR1 is SEHNR and CDR2 FQNEAQ (reference sequence). The DNA of the CDR3 is TGTGCCAGCAGCTTTCTCATAGACAGGGACAATGAGCAGTTCTTC. It encodes CASSFLIDRDNEQFF.

This clonotype was detected ten times or more. The J gene is TRBJ1-4, the V gene TRBV6-5; D is ambiguous. From germline, CDR1 is MNHEY and CDR2 SVGAGI. V lost 2 bases and J lost 5, with 6 bases in between. This CDR3 is built from 13 residues. CDR3 loop: CASSYKRNEKLFF. CDR3 sequence (DNA): TGTGCCAGCAGTTACAAAAGGAATGAAAAACTGTTTTTT.

This clonotype has a count of ten or more. J is TRBJ2-6 and V is TRBV20-1; no clear D. The CDR3 length is 17 residues. The V end was cut by 0 bases, the J end by 0 bases, with 12 bases between. Germline CDR1 and CDR2: DFQATT and SNEGSKA (reference sequence). The CDR3 nucleotides read TGCAGTGCTAGAGATCACACGCTGAGCTCTGGGGCCAACGTCCTGACTTTC. Its protein is CSARDHTLSSGANVLTF.

The chain couples TRBV10-3 to TRBJ1-4, with TRBD1 matching over 7 bases. Trimming cost V 4 bases and J 5 bases; bases outside gene matches: 4. CDR1 and CDR2 from the germline V gene are ENHRY and SYGVKD. The length of the CDR3 is 14 residues. CDR3 region: CAISGQGRNEKLFF. The CDR3, as DNA: TGTGCCATCAGTGGACAGGGACGCAATGAAAAACTGTTTTTT.

In its sample, this clonotype was seen many times. The rearrangement links TRBV19 to TRBJ2-7, with D possibly TRBD2 on 5 matching bases. Trimming took off 3 bases at V and 4 bases at J, with 16 bases between the two ends. Germline V CDR1 and CDR2: LNHDA, SQIVND (reference sequence). The length of the CDR3 is 15 residues. This CDR3 is CASSIGLGEHYEQYF. The CDR3 coding sequence is TGTGCCAGTAGTATCGGCCTGGGAGAGCATTACGAGCAGTACTTC.

This clonotype was counted many times. The chain links TRBV9 to TRBJ2-5; D is perhaps TRBD1 (6 bases). Germline V lookup: CDR1 SGDLS, CDR2 YYNGEE. The V gene lost 0 bases and the J gene lost 2 bases, with 8 bases spanning the gap. The CDR3 has 14 residues. The CDR3 coding sequence is TGTGCCAGCAGCGTAGGGGGGCAGCAAGAGACCCAGTACTTC. Protein: CASSVGGQQETQYF.

This clonotype was seen only a few times. This chain connects TRBV19 to TRBJ2-3; unclear D gene. Germline CDR1 and CDR2: LNHDA and SQIVND (reference sequence). V lost 3 bases and J 2 bases, leaving 9 bases between the germline ends. There are 14 residues in the CDR3. The CDR3 protein is CASSIPANTDTQYF. The CDR3 bases are TGTGCCAGTAGTATTCCCGCCAACACAGATACGCAGTATTTT.

Ten or more counts support this clonotype. This chain connects TRBV4-1 to TRBJ1-2; 9 bases are a match to TRBD1. The CDR3 contains 17 residues. Unmatched junction bases numbered 9, after V lost 0 bases and J lost 4 bases. The germline CDR1 and CDR2 sequences are MGHRA and YSYEKL. CDR3 in DNA: TGCGCCAGCAGCCAAGATACCGGGACAGGGAAGGCCTATGGCTACACCTTC. It specifies CASSQDTGTGKAYGYTF.

This clonotype has ten or more counts. The chain has TRBV2 and TRBJ2-5, with a possible D match to TRBD1 (6 bases). The CDR3 length is 16 residues. Germline V lookup: CDR1 SNHLY, CDR2 FYNNEI. Trimming left V 2 bases short and J 2 bases short, with 15 bases between. The chain's CDR3 is CASSEFPDRFQETQYF. The CDR3 DNA is TGTGCCAGCAGTGAATTCCCCGACAGGTTTCAAGAGACCCAGTACTTC.

This clonotype was seen a few times. This chain connects TRBV4-2 to TRBJ1-5; D is ambiguous. The V end was cut by 1 base, the J end by 0 bases, with 7 bases between. Germline values: CDR1 LGHNA, CDR2 YNFKEQ. CDR3 size: 15 residues. The CDR3, as DNA: TGTGCCAGCAGCCAAGCCAGTTATAGCAATCAGCCCCAGCATTTT. This sequence encodes CASSQASYSNQPQHF.

This sequence joins TRBV6-5 and TRBJ2-7, with 10 bases matching TRBD1. CDR3 length: 14 residues. The junction had 7 bases not matched to a gene; V was cut back by 4 bases and J by 7 bases. Looked up from germline, CDR1 is MNHEY and CDR2 is SVGAGI. Here the CDR3 reads CASSSTTGGNEQYF. The CDR3 bases are TGTGCCAGCAGTTCGACGACAGGGGGCAATGAGCAGTACTTC.

The chain is built from TRBV6-5 and TRBJ2-2; 14 bases are a match to TRBD2. This CDR3 spans 21 amino acids. Trimming took 4 bases from V and 5 from J; bases not matched to a gene: 18. Germline lookup yields CDR1 MNHEY and CDR2 SVGAGI. CDR3 DNA sequence: TGTGCCAGCAGTTCCAAACCGGGACTAGCGGGAGTATATATAAGGACCGGGGAGCTGTTTTTT. The encoded protein is CASSSKPGLAGVYIRTGELFF.

The chain has TRBV20-1 and TRBJ2-7; TRBD1 matches 9 bases. This CDR3 contains 13 residues. CDR1 and CDR2 (germline): DFQATT, SNEGSKA (reference sequence). The CDR3 is CSLLGQGSYEQYF. The CDR3 region has the DNA TGCAGCTTGCTGGGACAGGGCTCCTACGAGCAGTACTTC.

V is TRBV10-3 and J is TRBJ1-2, with D uncertain. Trimming took off 6 bases at V and 8 bases at J, with 10 bases between the two ends. The CDR3 consists of 11 residues. CDR1 and CDR2 from the germline V gene are ENHRY and SYGVKD. The CDR3 DNA follows: TGTGCCATCAGCGCGGGAGGGGGCTACACCTTC. The encoded protein is CAISAGGGYTF.

The genes are TRBV29-1 and TRBJ2-2, with TRBD1 identical over 8 bases. Germline V gene sequence: CDR1 SQVTM, CDR2 ANQGSEA. The J segment lost 0 bases and the V segment lost 0 bases, leaving 3 bases of the junction unmatched. This CDR3 comprises 16 residues. CDR3 loop: CSVEEVGQANTGELFF. CDR3 bases: TGCAGCGTTGAAGAGGTGGGACAGGCGAACACCGGGGAGCTGTTTTTT.